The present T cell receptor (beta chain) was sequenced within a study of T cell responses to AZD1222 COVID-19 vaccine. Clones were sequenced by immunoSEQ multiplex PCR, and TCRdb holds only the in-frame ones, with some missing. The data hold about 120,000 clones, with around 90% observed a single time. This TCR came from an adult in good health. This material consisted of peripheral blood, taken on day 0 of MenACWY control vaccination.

DNA for the CDR3: TGTGCCAGCTCACCACCGGTTGAAACAGGGGATGCCACCGGGGAGCTGTTTTTT. It translates to CASSPPVETGDATGELFF. The chain has TRBV18 and TRBJ2-2; 7 bases are a match to TRBD1. CDR1 is KGHSH, CDR2 LQKENI, per germline. J gave up 4 bases and V 0 bases, and 11 bases lay outside the gene matches. The CDR3 is 18 amino acids.